This T cell receptor (beta chain) was captured by sequencing in a study of T cells in localized non-small cell lung cancer. V was pared by 2 bases and J by 10 bases, with 5 bases of the junction left unmatched. Germline assignment: CDR1 SGHTA and CDR2 FQGTGA. This CDR3 is built from 14 residues. Of note for this clone: The target antigen is unknown.

Here immunoSEQ multiplex PCR was the method, and the copy in TCRdb shows in-frame clones only, minus some. Seen here are under 25,000 clones, under 95% observed once, and the top ten hold about 4%. Points from the study as a whole: Uninvolved neighboring lung showed the greatest T cell clonality, exceeding tumor. When the top 100 tumor clones were examined, a median 57 of them also appeared in the adjacent lung, which was paired and uninvolved.

The chain recombines TRBV7-3 with TRBJ2-1; 10 bases fit TRBD2. The sequence was collected from a male donor older than 55 with stage I squamous cell lung carcinoma. The sequences come from peripheral blood, collected before any cancer treatment. CDR3 region: CASSLEREGREQFF. In nucleotides, the CDR3 is TGTGCCAGCAGCTTAGAGCGGGAGGGCCGGGAGCAGTTCTTC.